This note documents a single T cell receptor (beta chain) sequence. The source of the sample is a study of blood T cell repertoires in COVID-19. Study summary: Some COVID-19 samples were acute and others convalescent; all came from the United States, Italy and Spain.

Data came from immunoSEQ multiplex PCR; TCRdb stores just in-frame clones and leaves some out. The sample holds tens of thousands of clones, about nine tenths seen once. CDR1 and CDR2 from the germline V gene are SNHLY and FYNNEI. J gave up 3 bases and V 5 bases, and 14 bases lay outside the gene matches. The CDR3 has 18 amino acids. Sequencing was carried out using peripheral blood. The chain is built from TRBV2 and TRBJ2-1, with TRBD2 identical over 9 bases. This TCR derives from a woman aged 60-75 years with COVID-19, enrolled during active disease. The CDR3 nucleotides are TGTGCCAGCAGTAAAACCCTACTTACTAGCGGGTTCTACAATGAGCAGTTCTTC. It translates to CASSKTLLTSGFYNEQFF.